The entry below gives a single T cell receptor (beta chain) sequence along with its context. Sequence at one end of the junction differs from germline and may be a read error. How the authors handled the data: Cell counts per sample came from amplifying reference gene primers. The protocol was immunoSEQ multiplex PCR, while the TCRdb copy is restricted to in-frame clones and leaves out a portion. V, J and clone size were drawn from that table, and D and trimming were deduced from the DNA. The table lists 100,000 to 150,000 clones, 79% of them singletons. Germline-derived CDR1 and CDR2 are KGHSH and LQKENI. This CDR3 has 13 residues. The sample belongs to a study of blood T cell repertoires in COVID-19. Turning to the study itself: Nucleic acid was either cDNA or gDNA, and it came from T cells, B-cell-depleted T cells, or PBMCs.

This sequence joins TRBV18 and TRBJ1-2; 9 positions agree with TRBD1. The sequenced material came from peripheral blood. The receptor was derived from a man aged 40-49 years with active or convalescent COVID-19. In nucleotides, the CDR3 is TGTGCCAGCTCACCAGGGGGACAGGGTGAGCTCCTCTTC. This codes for CASSPGGQGELLF.